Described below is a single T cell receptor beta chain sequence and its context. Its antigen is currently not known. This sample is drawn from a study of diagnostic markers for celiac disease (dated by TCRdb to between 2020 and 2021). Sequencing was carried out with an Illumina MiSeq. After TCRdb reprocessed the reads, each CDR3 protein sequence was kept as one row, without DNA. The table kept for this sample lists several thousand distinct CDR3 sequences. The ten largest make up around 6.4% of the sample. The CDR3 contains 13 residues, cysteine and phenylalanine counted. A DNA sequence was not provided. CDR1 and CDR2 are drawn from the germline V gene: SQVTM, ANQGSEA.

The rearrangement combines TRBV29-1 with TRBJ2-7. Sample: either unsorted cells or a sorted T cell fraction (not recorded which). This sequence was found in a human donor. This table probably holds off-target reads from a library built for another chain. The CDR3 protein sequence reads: CSALSRERYEQYF.